Presented here are 27 T cell receptor beta chains from one specimen sequenced in a study of cytomegalovirus exposure and HLA in healthy donors. PCR amplification relied on 60 Vbeta primers (plus 13 Jbeta primers). Sequencing used immunoSEQ multiplex PCR; TCRdb keeps in-frame clones, though not all of them. The table records about 90,000 clones, roughly 79% of them present only once. Sequenced input: PBMCs. These TCRs come from a man aged 25 to 40 in good health and CMV-seronegative.

This chain joins TRBV7-9 and TRBJ2-1, with 7 bases aligning to TRBD2. The CDR3 loop spans 13 amino acids. Germline-derived CDR1 and CDR2 are SEHNR and FQNEAQ (reference sequence). The V segment lost 2 bases and the J segment 6 bases; nucleotides outside the gene matches: 1. In DNA form, the CDR3 reads TGTGCCAGCAGCTTAACTAGCGTCAATGAGCAGTTCTTC. Residues: CASSLTSVNEQFF.

The rearrangement joins TRBV7-2 to TRBJ1-1; a possible D gene is TRBD1 (5 bases). Trimming removed 1 base from V and 1 base from J, with 22 bases in between. This CDR3 has 19 residues. In germline, CDR1 is SGHTA, CDR2 FQGNSA. CDR3 sequence (DNA): TGTGCCAGCAGCTTAGATTCTAGGTTGACAGCTAATGAGAACACTGAAGCTTTCTTT. Translated: CASSLDSRLTANENTEAFF.

The rearrangement uses TRBV25-1 and TRBJ2-7, with a tentative D call TRBD1 (6 bases). From germline, CDR1 is MGHDK and CDR2 SYGVNS. The CDR3 length is 14 residues. The V and J ends lost 8 bases and 1 base respectively, with 15 bases between them. This chain's CDR3 is CASGLDSPSYEQYF. The CDR3 coding sequence is TGTGCCAGCGGTTTGGACAGCCCTTCCTACGAGCAGTACTTC.

This clone has a handful of counts. The rearrangement joins TRBV25-1 to TRBJ1-5, with D unresolved. Deletions cut 6 bases from V and 5 bases from J, with 11 bases between. Germline CDR1 MGHDK, CDR2 SYGVNS. The CDR3 spans 13 residues. The CDR3 sequence is CASSPGGDQPQHF. The CDR3 DNA is TGTGCCAGCAGCCCGGGTGGCGATCAGCCCCAGCATTTT.

The table lists this clone with a few counts. This rearrangement joins TRBV6-1 to TRBJ1-6; 8 bases are shared with TRBD1. J gave up 17 bases and V 6 bases, and 9 bases lay outside the gene matches. The germline V gene encodes CDR1 MNHNS and CDR2 SASEGT. The CDR3 has 12 residues. In DNA form, the CDR3 reads TGTGCCAGCAGCGTGGACAGGGTGGGATTCCACTTT. It translates to CASSVDRVGFHF.

This rearrangement joins TRBV18 to TRBJ1-5; 11 bases align to TRBD1. V lost 2 bases, J lost 3 bases, and 3 bases stayed unmatched. This CDR3 has 16 residues. Looked up from germline, CDR1 is KGHSH and CDR2 is LQKENI. The CDR3 here is CASSPGQGADNQPQHF. The DNA of the CDR3 is TGTGCCAGCTCACCAGGACAGGGGGCGGACAATCAGCCCCAGCATTTT.

The rearrangement uses TRBV27 and TRBJ1-5, with 7 bases that match TRBD1. J lost 6 bases, V lost 7 bases, and 3 bases had no gene match. CDR1 and CDR2 (germline): MNHEY, SMNVEV (reference sequence). The CDR3 is 12 residues long. As DNA, the CDR3 is TGTGCCAGCAAAGGGGGCTCTCAGCCCCAGCATTTT. This sequence encodes CASKGGSQPQHF.

The V gene is TRBV27, the J gene TRBJ2-1, with D possibly matching TRBD2 (6 bases). Germline assignment: CDR1 MNHEY and CDR2 SMNVEV (reference sequence). There are 16 residues in the CDR3. Trimming removed 6 bases at V and 2 bases at J, with 17 bases between. Here the CDR3 reads CASRRDRGVAYNEQFF. For the CDR3, the DNA is TGTGCCAGCAGGCGTGATCGCGGGGTGGCCTACAATGAGCAGTTCTTC.

The rearrangement uses TRBV9 and TRBJ2-6; TRBD2 is a possible D gene (5 bases). Trimming took off 3 bases at V and 4 bases at J, with 8 bases between the two ends. The CDR3 contains 14 residues. The germline gives CDR1 SGDLS, CDR2 YYNGEE. The CDR3 nucleotides are TGTGCCAGCAGCGACGGGGAAGGGGCCAACGTCCTGACTTTC. It is translated as CASSDGEGANVLTF.

V usage is TRBV2 and J usage is TRBJ2-3, with D tentatively TRBD2 (6 bases). CDR1 and CDR2 from the germline V gene are SNHLY and FYNNEI. Trimming cost V 0 bases and J 1 base, with 11 bases left between them. This CDR3 spans 16 amino acids. The CDR3 protein is CASSEAGSGGTDTQYF. The CDR3 DNA sequence: TGTGCCAGCAGTGAAGCGGGTAGCGGAGGCACAGATACGCAGTATTTT.

This clone occurred a few times. The rearrangement joins TRBV7-6 to TRBJ2-2, with D tentatively TRBD1 (6 bases). The V end lost 3 bases, the J end lost 6 bases, and 11 bases lay between the germline ends. Germline assignment: CDR1 SGHVS and CDR2 FNYEAQ. The CDR3 runs to 14 residues. The CDR3: CASSFQGPAGELFF. CDR3 nucleotide sequence: TGTGCCAGCAGCTTCCAGGGGCCGGCCGGGGAGCTGTTTTTT.

The chain links TRBV7-6 to TRBJ2-1, with D possibly TRBD2 on 6 matching bases. This CDR3 is built from 17 residues. Trimming took off 5 bases at V and 0 bases at J, with 17 bases between the two ends. Germline V lookup: CDR1 SGHVS, CDR2 FNYEAQ. The CDR3 loop reads CASSRGGGSSSYNEQFF. Here the CDR3 DNA reads TGTGCCAGCAGCCGAGGTGGAGGGTCAAGCTCCTACAATGAGCAGTTCTTC.

The rearrangement uses TRBV11-1 and TRBJ2-5; TRBD2 aligns across 12 bases. V lost 1 base and J lost 5; bases outside the gene matches: 8. Germline V gene sequence: CDR1 SGHAT, CDR2 FQDESV (reference sequence). The CDR3 sequence is 17 residues long. CDR3 in DNA: TGTGCCAGCAGCTTAGAATCCCGGACTAGCGGGACGGAGACCCAGTACTTC. It encodes CASSLESRTSGTETQYF.

The chain recombines TRBV19 with TRBJ1-1, with TRBD1 as a possible D gene (6 bases). CDR1 LNHDA and CDR2 SQIVND come from the germline V gene (reference sequence). Trimming took 5 bases from V and 1 from J, leaving 11 bases between them. This CDR3 contains 14 residues. CDR3 DNA: TGTGCCAGTAGTCTTAAACAGGGGAACACTGAAGCTTTCTTT. Protein sequence: CASSLKQGNTEAFF.

Only one count was recorded for this clone. This chain links TRBV7-9 with TRBJ1-5, with D possibly matching TRBD1 (5 bases). V shed 1 base and J shed 6 bases, with 10 bases lying between them. CDR3 length equals 14 residues. Germline lookup yields CDR1 SEHNR and CDR2 FQNEAQ (reference sequence). CDR3 sequence (DNA): TGTGCCAGCAGCTTAGATGGGGGGGTTCAGCCCCAGCATTTT. Residues: CASSLDGGVQPQHF.

CDR3 in amino acids: CASSPQWGGAKETQYF. The CDR3 nucleotides read TGTGCCAGCAGCCCCCAGTGGGGGGGGGCGAAAGAGACCCAGTACTTC. This sequence joins TRBV5-4 and TRBJ2-5; D perhaps matches TRBD2 (7 bases). The CDR3 runs 16 residues. With 4 bases removed from V and 3 bases from J, the gap between germline ends came to 19 bases. From germline, CDR1 is SGHNT and CDR2 YYREEE (reference sequence). The variable domain in full, with the rest retrieved from reference TRBV5-4 and TRBJ2-5, is ETGVTQSPTHLIKTRGQQVTLRCSSQSGHNTVSWYQQALGQGPQFIFQYYREEENGRGNFPPRFSGLQFPNYSSELNVNALELDDSALYLCASSPQWGGAKETQYFGPGTRLLVL.

V gene TRBV5-1 combines with J gene TRBJ2-2; 13 bases are shared with TRBD2. The CDR3 covers 20 residues. CDR1 SGHRS and CDR2 YFSETQ come from the germline V gene. The V gene end was trimmed by 6 bases and the J gene end by 4 bases; junction bases not matched to a gene: 18. CDR3 amino acids: CASTLKGGTSGDPATGELFF. The CDR3 DNA follows: TGCGCCAGCACTCTTAAAGGGGGGACTAGCGGGGACCCGGCCACCGGGGAGCTGTTTTTT.

This clone was recorded only once. CDR3 in amino acids: CASSERGENTEAFF. The CDR3, as DNA: TGTGCCAGCAGTGAACGGGGGGAGAACACTGAAGCTTTCTTT. This rearrangement joins TRBV25-1 to TRBJ1-1; maybe TRBD1 (5 bases). The germline CDR1 and CDR2 sequences are MGHDK and SYGVNS. V lost 2 bases, J lost 1 base, and 8 bases lay in between. The CDR3 is made up of 14 amino acids.

This sequence joins TRBV13 and TRBJ2-5; no clear D gene. The CDR3 has 13 residues. V was shortened by 5 bases and J by 1 base, with 8 bases between the two germline ends. Germline CDR1 reads PRHDT; CDR2 reads FYEKMQ (reference sequence). The CDR3 sequence is CASSNRVQETQYF. CDR3 coding DNA: TGTGCCAGCAGCAACCGGGTCCAAGAGACCCAGTACTTC.

The rearrangement joins TRBV9 to TRBJ1-2, with unresolved D. The CDR3 is 12 amino acids. The germline V and J ends were trimmed by 3 bases and 6 bases, with 9 bases remaining between them. The germline CDR1 and CDR2 sequences are SGDLS and YYNGEE. The CDR3 nucleotides are TGTGCCAGCAGCGGGCCCCTCGATGGCTACACCTTC. This encodes CASSGPLDGYTF.

This sequence joins TRBV19 and TRBJ2-7, with D maybe TRBD2 (5 bases). The CDR3 runs to 13 residues. Per the germline V gene, CDR1 is LNHDA and CDR2 is SQIVND (reference sequence). V gave up 5 bases and J gave up 5 bases, with 13 bases separating them. The CDR3 coding sequence is TGTGCCAGTAGTCATGGGAGTTTCGACGAGCAGTACTTC. Its protein product is CASSHGSFDEQYF.

This clone was seen just once. V usage is TRBV7-2 and J usage is TRBJ1-6; D gene uncertain. Germline-derived CDR1 and CDR2 are SGHTA and FQGNSA. Trimming stripped 2 bases from V and 6 bases from J, with 14 bases between. The CDR3 is made up of 16 amino acids. The CDR3: CASSLTSMPSNSPLHF. The CDR3 DNA sequence: TGTGCCAGCAGCTTAACTTCTATGCCCTCTAATTCACCCCTCCACTTT.

As concerns this clone: Germline is not matched at one junction end, which may reflect a read error. CDR3 in DNA: TGTTCCAGCAGCTTCGGAGGCTTCGGGGAGACCCAGTACTTC. Residues: CSSSFGGFGETQYF. The genes are TRBV7-9 and TRBJ2-5; possibly TRBD2 for D (5 bases). The CDR3 length is 14 residues. Germline lookup yields CDR1 SEHNR and CDR2 FQNEAQ (reference sequence).

This chain links TRBV2 with TRBJ2-2, with D hard to call. The germline V gene encodes CDR1 SNHLY and CDR2 FYNNEI. The germline V and J ends were trimmed by 10 bases and 5 bases, with 8 bases remaining between them. The length of the CDR3 is 11 residues. CDR3 in amino acids: CAILETGELFF. The DNA of the CDR3 is TGTGCCATCCTAGAGACCGGGGAGCTGTTTTTT.

In this sample, this clone turned up once. The rearrangement joins TRBV7-2 to TRBJ1-1; TRBD1 aligns across 7 bases. The CDR3 sequence is 15 residues long. Trimming took 5 bases from V and 4 from J; bases not matched to a gene: 10. Germline V gives CDR1 SGHTA, CDR2 FQGNSA. The CDR3, as DNA: TGTGCCAGCAGCCTTTACGAGGGGGCGGGCACTGAAGCTTTCTTT. Encoded protein: CASSLYEGAGTEAFF.

The chain joins TRBV19 to TRBJ1-2; 9 nucleotides match TRBD1. The ends lost 11 bases at V and 4 bases at J; junction bases unmatched: 5. The CDR3 covers 12 residues. Looked up from germline, CDR1 is LNHDA and CDR2 is SQIVND (reference sequence). DNA of the CDR3: TGTGCCGGGAGGACAGGGGCCTATGGCTACACCTTC. Its protein is CAGRTGAYGYTF.

This clone has a handful of counts. This rearrangement joins TRBV9 to TRBJ1-1; 7 bases align to TRBD1. CDR1 and CDR2 from the germline V gene are SGDLS and YYNGEE. The CDR3 covers 16 residues. Losses at the gene ends were 4 bases for V and 5 bases for J; bases not matched to a gene: 14. The DNA for the CDR3 is TGTGCCAGCAGCTCAGGGACAGCGGCAGGGGGTACTGAAGCTTTCTTT. This sequence encodes CASSSGTAAGGTEAFF.